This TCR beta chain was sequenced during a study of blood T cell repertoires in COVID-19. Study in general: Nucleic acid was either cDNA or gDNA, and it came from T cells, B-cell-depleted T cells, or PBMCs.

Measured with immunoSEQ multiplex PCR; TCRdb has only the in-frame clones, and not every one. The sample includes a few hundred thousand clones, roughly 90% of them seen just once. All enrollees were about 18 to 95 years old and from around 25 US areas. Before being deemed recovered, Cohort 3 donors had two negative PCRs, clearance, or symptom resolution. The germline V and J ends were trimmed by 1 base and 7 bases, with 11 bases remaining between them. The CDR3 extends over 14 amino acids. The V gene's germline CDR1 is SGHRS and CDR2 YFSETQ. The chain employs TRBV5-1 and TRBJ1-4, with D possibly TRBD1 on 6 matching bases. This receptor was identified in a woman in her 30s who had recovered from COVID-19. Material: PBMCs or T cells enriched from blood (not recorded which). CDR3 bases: TGCGCCAGCAGCTTGTCAGGGGTCGGTGAAAAACTGTTTTTT. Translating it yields CASSLSGVGEKLFF. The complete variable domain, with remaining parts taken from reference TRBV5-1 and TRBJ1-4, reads KAGVTQTPRYLIKTRGQQVTLSCSPISGHRSVSWYQQTPGQGLQFLFEYFSETQRNKGNFPGRFSGRQFSNSRSEMNVSTLELGDSALYLCASSLSGVGEKLFFGSGTQLSVL.